This T cell receptor (beta chain) appears in the sequencing data of a study of T cells after yellow fever vaccination. This clonotype was counted a few times. MiXCR, run by TCRdb on the 5' RACE reads, gives a single entry per CDR3 protein. This table has 200,000 to 300,000 distinct CDR3 sequences, less than 7.5% appearing once. V lost 1 base, J lost 7 bases, and 16 bases lay in between. This CDR3 has 15 amino acids. The origin of this receptor is a man aged 30 to 39 who received the YFV17D yellow fever vaccine. The source material was CD4+ T cells sorted from PBMCs, sampled on the day of the yellow fever booster vaccination. The rearrangement joins TRBV12-3 or TRBV12-4 to TRBJ1-1; perhaps TRBD1 as D (5 bases). The CDR3 here is CASSLGRGRAIEAFF. CDR3 coding DNA: TGTGCCAGCAGTTTAGGGAGGGGCAGGGCTATTGAAGCTTTCTTT.